This T cell receptor beta chain was obtained from a study of blood T cell repertoires in COVID-19. In the study overall: Material from acute and convalescent COVID-19 was sourced from the United States, Italy and Spain. Nucleic acid was either cDNA or gDNA, and it came from T cells, B-cell-depleted T cells, or PBMCs.

This clone was detected only a few times. The CDR3 loop spans 15 amino acids. CDR1 MGHRA and CDR2 YSYEKL come from the germline V gene. V lost 0 bases to trimming and J lost 8 bases, with 16 bases between them. The repertoire was sequenced with immunoSEQ multiplex PCR; TCRdb's copy has only in-frame clones and lacks some. The data hold approximately 92,000 clones, with approximately 81% observed a single time. The TCR sequence derives from a man aged 60 to 75 with acute or convalescent COVID-19. This chain connects TRBV4-1 to TRBJ1-2, with D perhaps matching TRBD1 (6 bases). Sample: peripheral blood. For the CDR3, the DNA is TGCGCCAGCAGCCAAGATTATGGACAGACCAGAGGCTACACCTTC. Its protein product is CASSQDYGQTRGYTF.